What follows are 23 T cell receptor beta chains derived from one specimen sequenced in a study of blood T cell repertoires in COVID-19. Profiled with immunoSEQ multiplex PCR; TCRdb holds only in-frame clones, not every one. The sample yields 110,000 to 150,000 clones, almost 85% seen once. The source material was peripheral blood. These receptors came from a man aged 50-60 years with acute or convalescent COVID-19.

The rearrangement links TRBV19 to TRBJ1-4, with D unresolved. The CDR3 has 14 amino acids. With 6 bases removed from V and 1 base from J, the gap between germline ends came to 9 bases. Germline V lookup: CDR1 LNHDA, CDR2 SQIVND (reference sequence). CDR3 residues: CASRTGITNEKLFF. In nucleotides, the CDR3 is TGTGCCAGTAGGACGGGGATAACTAATGAAAAACTGTTTTTT.

This clone was detected only a few times. The chain employs TRBV9 and TRBJ1-2; D remains ambiguous. This CDR3 region has 13 residues. Looked up from germline, CDR1 is SGDLS and CDR2 is YYNGEE. Trimming removed 4 bases from V and 6 bases from J, with 13 bases in between. The CDR3 loop is CASSLRGRDGYTF. DNA for the CDR3: TGTGCCAGCAGCCTGAGAGGGAGGGATGGCTACACCTTC.

This clone was observed a single time. The gene calls are TRBV7-9 and TRBJ2-6, with D perhaps TRBD1 (5 bases). Germline-derived CDR1 and CDR2 are SEHNR and FQNEAQ (reference sequence). Trimming took off 5 bases at V and 0 bases at J, with 11 bases between the two ends. The length of the CDR3 is 16 residues. As DNA, the CDR3 is TGTGCCAGCAGCCAAGGGGTGAACTCTGGGGCCAACGTCCTGACTTTC. Protein product: CASSQGVNSGANVLTF.

The CDR3 reads CASSPGYTEAFF. In DNA form, the CDR3 reads TGTGCCAGCAGTCCGGGGTACACTGAAGCTTTCTTT. The V and J genes are TRBV6-2 or TRBV6-3 and TRBJ1-1, with D hard to call. Trimming pared 5 bases from V and 3 bases from J, leaving 7 bases between. Germline V lookup: CDR1 MNHEY, CDR2 SVGEGT. The CDR3 consists of 12 residues.

This chain uses TRBV30 with TRBJ1-2; D gene uncertain. This CDR3 comprises 12 residues. The V gene's germline CDR1 is GTSNPN and CDR2 SVGIG (reference sequence). V shed 2 bases and J shed 6 bases, with 10 bases lying between them. CDR3 DNA sequence: TGTGCCTGGAGTTTCGGAGGAAATGGCTACACCTTC. Translated: CAWSFGGNGYTF.

The CDR3 DNA sequence: TGTGCCAGCAGCCAAAATAGCGGCTCCTACGAGCAGTACTTC. It codes for CASSQNSGSYEQYF. This chain joins TRBV4-2 and TRBJ2-7; tentatively, D is TRBD2 (6 bases). CDR1 and CDR2 (germline): LGHNA, YNFKEQ. The CDR3 has 14 amino acids. The germline V and J ends were trimmed by 2 bases and 0 bases, with 8 bases remaining between them.

By share of the sample, this clone is medium-sized. V is TRBV6-5 and J is TRBJ2-7; tentatively, D is TRBD1 (6 bases). The CDR3 is 12 residues long. CDR1 is MNHEY, CDR2 SVGAGI, per germline. V was clipped by 6 bases and J by 4 bases, with 10 bases between them. CDR3 nucleotide sequence: TGTGCCAGCAGCGGACAGACGTACGAGCAGTACTTC. Its protein product is CASSGQTYEQYF.

The rearrangement uses TRBV27 and TRBJ2-7; 10 bases agree with TRBD1. CDR1 is MNHEY and CDR2 is SMNVEV in the germline V gene (reference sequence). V dropped 5 bases and J dropped 2; count of bases not matched to a gene: 3. The CDR3 sequence is 14 residues long. The CDR3 DNA follows: TGTGCCAGCAGTCGACAGGGGGCGGCCTACGAGCAGTACTTC. This codes for CASSRQGAAYEQYF.

This clone was counted between two and nine times. In nucleotides, the CDR3 is TGTGCCAGCAGCCGACAGGTGAGTCAGCCCCAGCATTTT. Translating it yields CASSRQVSQPQHF. The chain uses TRBV12-3 or TRBV12-4 and TRBJ1-5; D possibly corresponds to TRBD1 (6 bases). The CDR3 covers 13 residues. V was shortened by 6 bases and J by 6 bases, with 12 bases between the two germline ends.

This chain links TRBV6-6 with TRBJ2-5; 8 bases align to TRBD2. The germline gives CDR1 MNHNY, CDR2 SVGAGI (reference sequence). CDR3 length: 13 amino acids. The V gene end was trimmed by 6 bases and the J gene end by 4 bases; junction bases not matched to a gene: 4. The CDR3 bases are TGTGCCAGCAGGGCGGGAGGACGAGAGACCCAGTACTTC. Protein product: CASRAGGRETQYF.

CDR3 protein: CSASWGRASGELFF. CDR3 bases: TGCAGTGCTAGTTGGGGGAGGGCCTCCGGGGAGCTGTTTTTT. The V and J genes are TRBV20-1 and TRBJ2-2; TRBD2 matches 7 bases. Trimming took 3 bases from V and 6 from J; bases not matched to a gene: 7. The V gene's germline CDR1 is DFQATT and CDR2 SNEGSKA (reference sequence). The CDR3 sequence is 14 residues long.

The table lists this clone with many counts. The chain carries TRBV2 and TRBJ2-1; 10 bases line up with TRBD2. This CDR3 spans 18 amino acids. Trimming removed 4 bases from V and 4 bases from J; junction bases left unmatched: 13. Germline lookup yields CDR1 SNHLY and CDR2 FYNNEI. The CDR3: CASSAPGTSAREYNEQFF. DNA for the CDR3: TGTGCCAGCAGTGCTCCCGGGACTAGCGCTAGGGAGTACAATGAGCAGTTCTTC.

V is TRBV19 and J is TRBJ2-1; 7 bases match TRBD2. V was clipped by 4 bases and J by 6 bases; unmatched bases: 3. The germline V gene has CDR1 LNHDA and CDR2 SQIVND (reference sequence). The CDR3 runs to 13 residues. CDR3 nucleotides: TGTGCCAGTAGTAGGGGGGAGGGCAATGAGCAGTTCTTC. Amino acid sequence: CASSRGEGNEQFF. The full variable domain, its missing parts supplied by reference TRBV19 and TRBJ2-1, is DGGITQSPKYLFRKEGQNVTLSCEQNLNHDAMYWYRQDPGQGLRLIYYSQIVNDFQKGDIAEGYSVSREKKESFPLTVTSAQKNPTAFYLCASSRGEGNEQFFGPGTRLTVL.

The V call is TRBV6-5, the J call TRBJ1-5; D unclear. This CDR3 comprises 13 residues. Between the trimmed V and J ends, which lost 4 bases and 6 bases, there was a span of 10 bases. The germline CDR1 and CDR2 sequences are MNHEY and SVGAGI. The CDR3 sequence: CASSSYYGQPQHF. In DNA form, the CDR3 reads TGTGCCAGCAGTTCGTACTATGGTCAGCCCCAGCATTTT.

The rearrangement joins TRBV19 to TRBJ1-5; D is unclear. Looked up from germline, CDR1 is LNHDA and CDR2 is SQIVND (reference sequence). Trimming left V 6 bases short and J 0 bases short, with 12 bases between. CDR3 length: 15 residues. The CDR3 sequence is CASSPTDTSNQPQHF. The DNA of the CDR3 is TGTGCCAGTAGCCCAACCGACACTAGCAATCAGCCCCAGCATTTT.

In its sample, this clone was seen once. The chain employs TRBV11-3 and TRBJ1-2, with D tentatively TRBD1 (5 bases). CDR1 and CDR2 (germline): SGHNT, YENEEA. V lost 5 bases to trimming and J lost 7 bases, with 23 bases between them. This CDR3 contains 16 residues. CDR3 in DNA: TGTGCCAGCAGCCATCCGGGCATGCTAAGGGGTAGTGGCTACACCTTC. Protein sequence: CASSHPGMLRGSGYTF. The whole variable domain, filled in from reference TRBV11-3 and TRBJ1-2, reads EAGVVQSPRYKIIEKKQPVAFWCNPISGHNTLYWYLQNLGQGPELLIRYENEEAVDDSQLPKDRFSAERLKGVDSTLKIQPAELGDSAVYLCASSHPGMLRGSGYTFGSGTRLTVV.

The table lists this clone with a few counts. The V call is TRBV10-1, the J call TRBJ2-7, with D perhaps TRBD2 (5 bases). The CDR3 contains 15 residues. Trimming left V 1 base short and J 0 bases short, with 10 bases between. Germline V gene lookup returns CDR1 WNHNN and CDR2 SYGVQD (reference sequence). The CDR3 DNA is TGCGCCAGCAGTGAGTACCGGGGAAGCTCCTACGAGCAGTACTTC. Translating it yields CASSEYRGSSYEQYF.

V is TRBV7-6 and J is TRBJ2-1; a weak D match, TRBD2 (7 bases). Germline loops: CDR1 SGHVS, CDR2 FNYEAQ. The CDR3 has 16 residues. Between the trimmed V and J ends, which lost 5 bases and 8 bases, there was a span of 22 bases. The CDR3 region has the DNA TGTGCCAGCAGCCCATTTGGGGGGGCAGGGGATTATGAGCAGTTCTTC. As protein: CASSPFGGAGDYEQFF.

This chain joins TRBV28 and TRBJ1-6, with D unclear. The germline V gene has CDR1 MDHEN and CDR2 SYDVKM. This CDR3 contains 13 residues. V lost 8 bases to trimming and J lost 9 bases, with 14 bases between them. CDR3 in DNA: TGTGCCAGCTTCGGGGTTATTCGTTCACCCCTCCACTTT. Translated: CASFGVIRSPLHF.

This clone was detected only a few times. The chain has TRBV7-9 and TRBJ2-7; D is unclear. The germline V gene has CDR1 SEHNR and CDR2 FQNEAQ (reference sequence). With 5 bases removed from V and 3 bases from J, the gap between germline ends came to 8 bases. This CDR3 has 12 residues. CDR3 amino acids: CASSTRSYEQYF. CDR3 bases: TGTGCCAGCAGCACCCGCAGCTACGAGCAGTACTTC. The full variable domain, its missing parts supplied by reference TRBV7-9 and TRBJ2-7, is DTGVSQNPRHKITKRGQNVTFRCDPISEHNRLYWYRQTLGQGPEFLTYFQNEAQLEKSRLLSDRFSAERPKGSFSTLEIQRTEQGDSAMYLCASSTRSYEQYFGPGTRLTVT.

The rearrangement joins TRBV7-9 to TRBJ1-2; 9 nucleotides match TRBD1. The germline gives CDR1 SEHNR, CDR2 FQNEAQ (reference sequence). CDR3 length: 13 residues. The V segment lost 5 bases and the J segment 8 bases; nucleotides outside the gene matches: 6. This CDR3 reads CASSRGQGRGYTF. In DNA form, the CDR3 reads TGTGCCAGCAGCAGGGGACAGGGCAGGGGCTACACCTTC.

V is TRBV28 and J is TRBJ1-5; TRBD1 matches 7 bases. Trimming at V came to 2 bases and at J to 7 bases, leaving 14 bases not matched to a gene. From germline, CDR1 is MDHEN and CDR2 SYDVKM. This CDR3 has 17 residues. CDR3 residues: CASSLDHYRQGTQPQHF. The CDR3, as DNA: TGTGCCAGCAGTTTAGATCACTATCGACAGGGTACACAGCCCCAGCATTTT.

The chain combines TRBV11-3 with TRBJ2-7; D possibly corresponds to TRBD2 (6 bases). Per germline, CDR1 SGHNT and CDR2 YENEEA. The CDR3 is 14 residues long. Trimming stripped 1 base from V and 2 bases from J, with 9 bases between. The CDR3 DNA sequence: TGTGCCAGCAGCTTAGCGGGGGAAGCCTACGAGCAGTACTTC. Its protein product is CASSLAGEAYEQYF.